What follows describes a single TCR beta chain. The sample belongs to a study of blood T cell repertoires in COVID-19. Whole-study context: Material from acute and convalescent COVID-19 was sourced from the United States, Italy and Spain. PBMCs, B-cell-depleted T cells, or T cells provided the cDNA or gDNA that made up the material.

Authors' methods: Reference gene primer amplification gave nucleated cell count estimates. Data came from immunoSEQ multiplex PCR; TCRdb stores just in-frame clones and leaves some out. V and J calls and clone size are those listed in that table; D and trimming were worked out from the DNA. The sample carries 300,000 to 350,000 clones, just under 90% recorded once. Categorization into cohorts depended on clinical history that participants reported. What was sequenced was PBMCs or T cells enriched from blood (not recorded which). This clonotype was sampled from a woman younger than 45 who had recovered from COVID-19.

The CDR3 sequence: CSASPINSNQPQHF. DNA of the CDR3: TGCAGTGCTAGTCCCATCAATAGCAATCAGCCCCAGCATTTT. The chain carries TRBV20-1 and TRBJ1-5, with unresolved D. Germline V gives CDR1 DFQATT, CDR2 SNEGSKA (reference sequence). V was shortened by 3 bases and J by 0 bases, with 9 bases between the two germline ends. There are 14 residues in the CDR3.